The clone carrying this T cell receptor (beta chain) was picked up a small number of times. What it recognizes is unknown. Gene names are the mouse ones. The CDR3 end lies 4 residues beyond the end of the read and is filled in from the germline J gene. The same CDR3 is also encoded by other DNA sequences in this sample. This sample was taken from a study of CD8+ T cells in alopecia areata. Study-wide results and limits: The study found higher clonality in lesional than normal scalp, especially in alopecia totalis/universalis.

The authors sorted pooled cutaneous lymph node cells using CD4, CD8alpha, NKG2D, NKG2ACE and other markers. Investigators isolated RNA and reverse transcribed it into cDNA to act as the sequencing template. Some clones are missing from TCRdb's copy, which holds only in-frame ones; the method was immunoSEQ multiplex PCR. There are about 300,000 clones in the sample, none observed a single time. The CDR3 length is 13 residues. Looked up from germline, CDR1 is GKSSPN and CDR2 is SITVG. Trimming pared 1 base from V and 1 base from J, leaving 6 bases between. Input material: CD4+ T cells sorted from a lymph node. This clonotype originated in a C3H/HeJ mouse with alopecia areata. These mice share the MHC haplotype H2-k. The chain employs TRBV31 and TRBJ2-5; D gene uncertain. The sequenced part of the CDR3 DNA is TGTGCCTGGAGTCAGGGTGACCAAGAC. Residues: CAWSQGDQD. The whole CDR3 protein reads CAWSQGDQDTQYF.